This TCR beta chain was sequenced during a study of T cells after yellow fever vaccination (dated by TCRdb to 2018 to 2020). A note on the overall study: The SMART-Seq v4 Ultra Low Input RNA kit was used to prepare libraries from fractions with low cell numbers. Two healthy male donors, one aged 18 to 30 and one aged 30 to 40 years, were included in the cohort. To follow T-cell clones before and after primary and booster YFV17D yellow fever vaccination, bulk TCR alpha and beta repertoires were sequenced over time. Blood samples were taken at several timepoints before and after primary and secondary immunization, and bulk PBMC replicates and cell subsets were isolated.

Results and caveats for the whole study, not just this receptor: After the booster, most clones that had expanded after primary vaccination were detected again (about 97% of CD4 and about 88% of CD8), suggesting broad maintenance of memory. A small fraction of clonotypes appeared in both the CD4 and CD8 compartments, likely as a result of convergent recombination. Because only a couple of donors were included in the study, the extent to which the findings can be generalized is limited. Computational filtering was needed because FACS-sorted repertoires could contain abundant contaminating clonotypes from the bulk population. Compared with the primary T-cell response, the secondary T-cell response was weaker but faster, peaking on day 5 rather than day 15.

Reading the label with the study, this specimen's treatment or condition is: live attenuated yellow fever vaccine strain. Two biological replicates of bulk PBMCs were collected at each blood-draw timepoint. PBMCs were isolated from peripheral blood using a standard Ficoll-Paque protocol. RNA was extracted with TriZol from bulk PBMCs, CD4 and CD8 fractions, and dextramer-positive and dextramer-negative fractions. Instrument on record: Illumina NovaSeq 6000. Synthesis of TCR cDNA relied on 5'RACE template switching, a step that introduced a universal primer site along with unique molecular identifiers. Priming for cDNA synthesis came from both the TCR alpha and TCR beta constant segments. Two PCR steps were used to amplify libraries, with sample barcodes and sequencing adapters being added in the second step. Sequencing of libraries was done on Illumina HiSeq 2500 (2x100 bp) or NovaSeq (2x150 bp). The authors processed their data as follows. MIGEC was used to demultiplex reads and collapse the reads into UMI consensus sequences, and MiXCR was used for V(D)J alignment. Clonotypes responding to the vaccine were identified with edgeR on replicate PBMC samples, with the criteria of FDR below 0.01 and a log2 fold change above 5 up to day 15. Each bulk clonotype received a CD4 or CD8 identity based on whether the sequenced CD4 or CD8 repertoire contained that clonotype at higher abundance. TCRdb's own reprocessing of the public reads used fastp at Q25 and MiXCR and kept productive beta chains. For every CDR3 protein sequence, its rows merge into one entry that carries the most common genes and DNA. These V and J calls derive from TCRdb rather than the authors' analysis. A total of some 350,000 distinct CDR3 sequences appear in this sample, 4.1% of them only once. The ten largest account for 20% to 25% of the sample.

This clonotype was seen more than once but under ten times. This clone's antigen is unknown. The sample holds no much larger clone one base away, and base qualities are not on file. CDR1 is given as DFQATT and CDR2 as SNEGSKA, both from the germline V gene (reference sequence). Reading from cysteine to phenylalanine, the CDR3 counts 15 amino acids. Only the CDR3 part of the read is kept: 45 bases, read in frame from the first base. Trimmed from V: 7 bases; trimmed from J: 4 bases; junction bases lacking a gene match: 12. The receptor was isolated from a man aged 18-30 years who received the YFV17D yellow fever vaccine. The chain is encoded by TRBV20-1 joined to TRBJ1-2; 10 junctional bases match TRBD1. The specimen was PBMCs, collected 5 days after the yellow fever booster vaccination. Here is the DNA: TGCAGTGGGCAGGACCGCGGGACAGGGGCCTATGGCTACACCTTC. It codes for CSGQDRGTGAYGYTF.